This is a list of T cell receptor beta chains from one sample in a study of blood T cell repertoires in COVID-19. Measured with immunoSEQ multiplex PCR; TCRdb has only the in-frame clones, and not every one. The table includes about 240,000 clones, 82% detected once. Material: peripheral blood. These receptors originate from a woman in her sixties or seventies with active or convalescent COVID-19. The CDR3 runs from the conserved cysteine through the conserved F or W. The D gene is left open where the match is weak. Rows give clone size only sometimes, using once, few, many, or a class for an expanded clone.

d_gene: TRBD2; v_gene: TRBV23-1; abundance: -; j_gene: TRBJ2-1; CDR3nt: TGCCCACGAGAAGGAGCGGGGGGGCCCCGGCAGTTCTTC; CDR3aa: CPREGAGGPRQFF
d_gene: -; v_gene: TRBV5-5; abundance: -; j_gene: TRBJ1-1; CDR3nt: TGTGCCAGCAGTCCCAAACCCGGTCCGAACACTGAAGCTTTCTTT; CDR3aa: CASSPKPGPNTEAFF
d_gene: TRBD1; v_gene: TRBV29-1; abundance: once; j_gene: TRBJ2-1; CDR3nt: TGCAGCGCCCGAGGGGCTGGACAGGGGGTCTACAATGAGCAGTTCTTC; CDR3aa: CSARGAGQGVYNEQFF
d_gene: -; v_gene: TRBV6-5; abundance: -; j_gene: TRBJ1-1; CDR3nt: TGTGCCAGCAGGTCTGAAGCTCTTATGAACACTGAAGCTTTCTTT; CDR3aa: CASRSEALMNTEAFF
d_gene: TRBD1; v_gene: TRBV18; abundance: once; j_gene: TRBJ1-1; CDR3nt: TGTGCCAGCTCACCCGGACAGGGGGCCGAAGCTTTCTTT; CDR3aa: CASSPGQGAEAFF
d_gene: TRBD1; v_gene: TRBV7-9; abundance: -; j_gene: TRBJ1-2; CDR3nt: TGTGCCAGCAGCTTGGGGGACTCGACAGGGCTCTATGGCTACACCTTC; CDR3aa: CASSLGDSTGLYGYTF
d_gene: -; v_gene: TRBV7-2; abundance: -; j_gene: TRBJ1-2; CDR3nt: TGTGCCAGCAGCTTAGGTTTTGAGGGGGACGGCTACACCTTC; CDR3aa: CASSLGFEGDGYTF
d_gene: TRBD2; v_gene: TRBV6-6; abundance: -; j_gene: TRBJ2-3; CDR3nt: TGTGCCAGCATGGCAGCGGGGGGTACAGATACGCAGTATTTT; CDR3aa: CASMAAGGTDTQYF
d_gene: -; v_gene: TRBV7-3; abundance: -; j_gene: TRBJ2-1; CDR3nt: TGTGCCAGCAGTCCCCGGGGGGACACAACGCGCGATGAGCAGTTCTTC; CDR3aa: CASSPRGDTTRDEQFF
d_gene: -; v_gene: TRBV16; abundance: -; j_gene: TRBJ1-1; CDR3nt: TGTGCCAGCAGCCATACAGTAAACACTGAAGCTTTCTTT; CDR3aa: CASSHTVNTEAFF
d_gene: TRBD1; v_gene: TRBV6-1; abundance: -; j_gene: TRBJ1-6; CDR3nt: TGTGCCAGCACACCCAGGACAGGGCGAAATTCACCCCTCCACTTT; CDR3aa: CASTPRTGRNSPLHF
d_gene: -; v_gene: TRBV19; abundance: few; j_gene: TRBJ2-2; CDR3nt: TGTGCCAGTAGTAATCGACAAGGGGAGCTGTTTTTT; CDR3aa: CASSNRQGELFF
d_gene: -; v_gene: TRBV7-8; abundance: few; j_gene: TRBJ1-2; CDR3nt: TGTGCCAGCAGTTCTTTCGGCAGGGGAAATAACTATGGCTACACCTTC; CDR3aa: CASSSFGRGNNYGYTF
d_gene: TRBD1; v_gene: TRBV5-1; abundance: -; j_gene: TRBJ1-2; CDR3nt: TGCGCCAGCAGCTTGTCTGGGACAGGGGTTTATGGCTACACCTTC; CDR3aa: CASSLSGTGVYGYTF
d_gene: TRBD1; v_gene: TRBV11-2; abundance: -; j_gene: TRBJ1-2; CDR3nt: TGTGCCAGCAGCTCACAGGGGGATGGGTATGGCTACACCTTC; CDR3aa: CASSSQGDGYGYTF
d_gene: TRBD2; v_gene: TRBV6-2/TRBV6-3; abundance: -; j_gene: TRBJ2-5; CDR3nt: TGTGCCAGCAGTTCCAGACTAGCGGGGGGGCCGAGTGAGGAGACCCAGTACTTC; CDR3aa: CASSSRLAGGPSEETQYF
d_gene: -; v_gene: TRBV7-6; abundance: once; j_gene: TRBJ2-3; CDR3nt: TGTGCCAGCAGCTTAGTGGTTGGGGGCGGGAGCACAGATACGCAGTATTTT; CDR3aa: CASSLVVGGGSTDTQYF
d_gene: TRBD1; v_gene: TRBV6-6; abundance: once; j_gene: TRBJ1-5; CDR3nt: TGTGCCAGCAGCTACAGAATACAGGGGGCTGTGGATAGCAATCAGCCCCAGCATTTT; CDR3aa: CASSYRIQGAVDSNQPQHF
d_gene: -; v_gene: TRBV7-7; abundance: -; j_gene: TRBJ2-5; CDR3nt: TGTGCTAGCAGCTTATCCCGGGACTTCTCGGCCCAAGAGACCCAGTACTTC; CDR3aa: CASSLSRDFSAQETQYF
d_gene: TRBD2; v_gene: TRBV30; abundance: -; j_gene: TRBJ2-7; CDR3nt: TGTGCCTGGAGTGAACGGGGGGATGAGCAGTACTTC; CDR3aa: CAWSERGDEQYF
d_gene: -; v_gene: TRBV18; abundance: -; j_gene: TRBJ2-5; CDR3nt: TGTGCCAGCTCACCCGGACAAAAAGAGACCCAGTACTTC; CDR3aa: CASSPGQKETQYF
d_gene: TRBD2; v_gene: TRBV5-4; abundance: -; j_gene: TRBJ2-3; CDR3nt: TGTGCCAGCAGCCCAGGACTAGCGGGAGTACTACTCACAGATACGCAGTATTTT; CDR3aa: CASSPGLAGVLLTDTQYF
d_gene: TRBD2; v_gene: TRBV7-8; abundance: -; j_gene: TRBJ2-7; CDR3nt: TGTGCCAGCAGCTTGACTAGCGGGGGATACGAGCAGTACTTC; CDR3aa: CASSLTSGGYEQYF
d_gene: -; v_gene: TRBV3-1/TRBV3-2; abundance: once; j_gene: TRBJ1-1; CDR3nt: TGTGCCAGCAGCCAAAGAGGGTCGAACACTGAAGCTTTCTTT; CDR3aa: CASSQRGSNTEAFF
d_gene: TRBD1; v_gene: TRBV2; abundance: -; j_gene: TRBJ1-1; CDR3nt: TGTGCCAGCATCCAAGGGGGCATGAACACTGAAGCTTTCTTT; CDR3aa: CASIQGGMNTEAFF
d_gene: TRBD1; v_gene: TRBV11-2; abundance: -; j_gene: TRBJ1-2; CDR3nt: TGTGCCAGCAGCTACCTCGTCAGGGGGAGTGGCTACACCTTC; CDR3aa: CASSYLVRGSGYTF
d_gene: TRBD1; v_gene: TRBV5-1; abundance: -; j_gene: TRBJ1-1; CDR3nt: TGCGCCAGCAGCCGACAGGGCGACACTGAAGCTTTCTTT; CDR3aa: CASSRQGDTEAFF
d_gene: -; v_gene: TRBV7-9; abundance: once; j_gene: TRBJ1-1; CDR3nt: TGTGCCAGCAGCTTTCGAGTTTCCACTGAAGCTTTCTTT; CDR3aa: CASSFRVSTEAFF
d_gene: -; v_gene: TRBV9; abundance: once; j_gene: TRBJ2-3; CDR3nt: TGTGCCAGTACGCCCGCGGGTAGCCCGACAGATACGCAGTATTTT; CDR3aa: CASTPAGSPTDTQYF
d_gene: TRBD1; v_gene: TRBV2; abundance: -; j_gene: TRBJ2-7; CDR3nt: TGTGCCAGCAGTGACCCCGGGACAGGGAACTACTACGAGCAGTACTTC; CDR3aa: CASSDPGTGNYYEQYF